Here is one T cell receptor (beta chain) with its context. The data were taken from a study of blood T cell repertoires in COVID-19. Sequenced by immunoSEQ multiplex PCR; TCRdb stores in-frame clones only, minus some. The sample has around 150,000 clones, roughly 80% seen once; the top ten hold more than 3%. The CDR3 runs to 16 residues. Losses at the gene ends were 4 bases for V and 4 bases for J; bases not matched to a gene: 13. CDR1 and CDR2 from the germline V gene are SGHRS and YFSETQ. This receptor was identified in a woman aged 60 to 75 who had recovered from COVID-19. V and J are TRBV5-1 and TRBJ1-2, with 7 positions matching TRBD1. Material: PBMCs or T cells enriched from blood (not recorded which). This chain's CDR3 is CASSLGRGPEFYGYTF. In nucleotides, the CDR3 is TGCGCCAGCAGCCTGGGAAGGGGGCCAGAATTCTATGGCTACACCTTC.